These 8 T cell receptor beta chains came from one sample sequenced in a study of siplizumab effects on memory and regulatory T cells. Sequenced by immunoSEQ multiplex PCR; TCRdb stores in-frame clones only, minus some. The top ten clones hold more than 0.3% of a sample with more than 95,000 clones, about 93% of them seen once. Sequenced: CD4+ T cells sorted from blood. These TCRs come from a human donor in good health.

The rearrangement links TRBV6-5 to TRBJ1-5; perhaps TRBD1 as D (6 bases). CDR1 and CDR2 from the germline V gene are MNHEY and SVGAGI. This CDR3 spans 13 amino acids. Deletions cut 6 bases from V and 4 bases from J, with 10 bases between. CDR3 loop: CASSRDRNQPQHF. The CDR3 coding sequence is TGTGCCAGCAGCCGCGACAGGAATCAGCCCCAGCATTTT.

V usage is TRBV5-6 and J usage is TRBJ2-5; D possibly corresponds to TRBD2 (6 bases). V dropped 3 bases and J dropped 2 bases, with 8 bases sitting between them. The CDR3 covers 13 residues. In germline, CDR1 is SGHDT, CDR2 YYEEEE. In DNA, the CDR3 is TGTGCCAGCAGCTCGGGGGTACAAGAGACCCAGTACTTC. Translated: CASSSGVQETQYF. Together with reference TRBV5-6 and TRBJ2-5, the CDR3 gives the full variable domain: DAGVTQSPTHLIKTRGQQVTLRCSPKSGHDTVSWYQQALGQGPQFIFQYYEEEERQRGNFPDRFSGHQFPNYSSELNVNALLLGDSALYLCASSSGVQETQYFGPGTRLLVL.

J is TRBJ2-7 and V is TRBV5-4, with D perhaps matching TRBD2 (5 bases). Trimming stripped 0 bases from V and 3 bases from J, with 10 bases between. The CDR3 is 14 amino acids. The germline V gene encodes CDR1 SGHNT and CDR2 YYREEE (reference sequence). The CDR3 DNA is TGTGCCAGCAGCTTGGGTAGCGCCCACTACGAGCAGTACTTC. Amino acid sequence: CASSLGSAHYEQYF.

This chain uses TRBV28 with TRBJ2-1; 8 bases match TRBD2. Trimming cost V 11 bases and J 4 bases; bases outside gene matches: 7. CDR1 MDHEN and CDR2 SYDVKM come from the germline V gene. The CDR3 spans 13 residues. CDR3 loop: CAARAGGYNEQFF. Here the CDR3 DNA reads TGTGCCGCTCGGGCGGGGGGATACAATGAGCAGTTCTTC.

The CDR3 here is CATSRDPAATDTQYF. CDR3 in DNA: TGTGCCACCAGCAGAGATCCGGCGGCGACAGATACGCAGTATTTT. The genes are TRBV15 and TRBJ2-3; D unclear. Germline CDR1 reads LNHNV; CDR2 reads YYDKDF (reference sequence). Trimming removed 0 bases at V and 3 bases at J, with 10 bases between. This CDR3 has 15 amino acids.

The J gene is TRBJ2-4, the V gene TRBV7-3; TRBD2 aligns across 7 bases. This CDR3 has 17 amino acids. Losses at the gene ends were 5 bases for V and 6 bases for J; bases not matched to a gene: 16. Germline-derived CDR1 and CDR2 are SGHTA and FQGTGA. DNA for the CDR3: TGTGCCAGCAGCCTCACGGCCACTGTCGGACTAGGAAACATTCAGTACTTC. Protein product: CASSLTATVGLGNIQYF.

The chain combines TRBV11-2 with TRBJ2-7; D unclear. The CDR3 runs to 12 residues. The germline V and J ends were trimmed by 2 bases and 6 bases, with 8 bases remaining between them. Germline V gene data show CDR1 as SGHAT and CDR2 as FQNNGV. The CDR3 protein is CASSLSLSEQYF. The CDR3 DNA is TGTGCCAGCAGCTTATCTCTATCCGAGCAGTACTTC.

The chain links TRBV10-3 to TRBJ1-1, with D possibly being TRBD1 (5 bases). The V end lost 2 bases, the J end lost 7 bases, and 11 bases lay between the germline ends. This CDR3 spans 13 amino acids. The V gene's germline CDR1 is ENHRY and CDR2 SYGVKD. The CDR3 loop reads CAISEVSRDEAFF. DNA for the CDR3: TGTGCCATCAGTGAGGTAAGCAGGGATGAAGCTTTCTTT.